A selection of T cell receptor beta chains follows, all from one sample in a study of T cells after posttransplantation cyclophosphamide. Data came from immunoSEQ multiplex PCR; TCRdb stores just in-frame clones and leaves some out. The profile covers some 23,000 clones, none occurring a single time. The specimen was PBMCs. These receptors were taken from a woman between 45 and 65 years old in good health, CMV-negative, and a related stem cell transplant donor. Both conserved end residues are part of each CDR3. The D gene is left open where the match is weak. The size field is filled for only some rows; it gives once, few, many or a size class.

j_gene,v_gene,d_gene,abundance,CDR3nt,CDR3aa
TRBJ2-2,TRBV9,.,many,TGTGCCAGCAGCGTAGGGGAGTACAGGGCTACGAACACCGGGGAGCTGTTTTTT,CASSVGEYRATNTGELFF
TRBJ2-7,TRBV5-1,TRBD2,many,TGCGCCAGCAGCGACCCGGGGGGGGCCCCCTACGAGCAGTACTTC,CASSDPGGAPYEQYF
TRBJ2-7,TRBV4-3,TRBD2,many,TGCGCCAGCAGCACCGGAGCGGGGGGGGTAACCTACGAGCAGTACTTC,CASSTGAGGVTYEQYF
TRBJ2-2,TRBV9,.,many,TGTGCCAGCAGCGCCAGGGGAGGGGTTTCGAACACCGGGGAGCTGTTTTTT,CASSARGGVSNTGELFF
TRBJ2-6,TRBV9,.,many,TGTGCCAGCAGCGTAGTGGTACGGGGCTCTGGGGCCAACGTCCTGACTTTC,CASSVVVRGSGANVLTF
TRBJ1-1,TRBV6-6,TRBD1,many,TGTGCCAGCAGATCCCCTGGGCAGGGGGTGGATGAAGCTTTCTTT,CASRSPGQGVDEAFF
TRBJ1-6,TRBV5-4,TRBD1,many,TGTGCCAGCACCCTGGACAGGGACGGTTCACCCCTCCACTTT,CASTLDRDGSPLHF
TRBJ1-1,TRBV10-1,.,many,TGCGCCAGCAGTGAGTTGAGGGAAGCTGAAGCTTTCTTT,CASSELREAEAFF
TRBJ1-4,TRBV5-5,.,many,TGTGCCAGCAGCTTGGGAGGGATGGGGGAAAAACTGTTTTTT,CASSLGGMGEKLFF
TRBJ2-1,TRBV27,TRBD2,many,TGTGCCAGCAGTTCCCGACTAGCGCTAGGGAATGAGCAGTTCTTC,CASSSRLALGNEQFF
TRBJ2-1,TRBV7-3,.,medium-sized,TGTGCCAGCAGCTCGTTCCCAGGGTCGGTCCACAATGAGCAGTTCTTC,CASSSFPGSVHNEQFF
TRBJ2-3,TRBV6-6,TRBD1,many,TGTGCCAGCAGCAACGAGGACAGGTCCACAGATACGCAGTATTTT,CASSNEDRSTDTQYF
TRBJ2-7,TRBV5-1,TRBD2,many,TGCGCCAGCAGCCAACTAGCGGGAGGTAACTACGAGCAGTACTTC,CASSQLAGGNYEQYF
TRBJ2-7,TRBV9,TRBD2,many,TGTGCCAGCAGCGTAGGGCTCTTAACTAGCGGGCCTCCCTACGAGCAGTACTTC,CASSVGLLTSGPPYEQYF
TRBJ2-1,TRBV2,TRBD2,many,TGTGCCAGCAGGACTAGCGGGAGGACCTACAATGAGCAGTTCTTC,CASRTSGRTYNEQFF
TRBJ2-4,TRBV12-5,TRBD1,many,TGTGCTAGTGGCCCCCGAACAGGGGTAAACATTCAGTACTTC,CASGPRTGVNIQYF
TRBJ2-3,TRBV6-6,.,many,TGTGCCAGCAGGCGAAGATCTCCGAGCACAGATACGCAGTATTTT,CASRRRSPSTDTQYF
TRBJ2-7,TRBV28,.,.,TGTGCCAGCAGGTCTGACACGGCCAACGAGCAGTACTTC,CASRSDTANEQYF
TRBJ1-6,TRBV6-5,.,many,TGTGCCAGCAGTCCAGACAGATATAATTCACCCCTCCACTTT,CASSPDRYNSPLHF
TRBJ2-7,TRBV7-9,.,.,TGTGCCAGCAGCTTAGCGGGCAGTAACACCTACGAGCAGTACTTC,CASSLAGSNTYEQYF
TRBJ1-1,TRBV11-1,TRBD1,many,TGTGCCAGCAGCTCCGGACAGGGGGCTCACACTGAAGCTTTCTTT,CASSSGQGAHTEAFF
TRBJ2-2,TRBV28,.,many,TGTGCCAGCCGTCTCAGAACCGGGGAGCTGTTTTTT,CASRLRTGELFF